The 23 T cell receptor beta chains below come from one sample, sequenced in a study of tumor-infiltrating lymphocytes in primary liver carcinoma. Unsorted whole blood supplied the RNA, and germline DNA was extracted too. The researchers produced TCR beta cDNA from approximately 0.45 ug total RNA with a constant-region primer. Nested multiplex PCR, run for three rounds with slightly modified ARM-PCR, yielded TCR beta libraries. Amplification in the first two PCR rounds was performed using TRBV1-TRBV30 forward primers and a C-beta reverse primer for around 10 cycles each. TCRdb processed the multiplex PCR reads anew with MiXCR; each CDR3 protein has one entry. The sample carries hundreds of thousands of distinct CDR3 sequences, 50% to 60% recorded once. Sequencing used peripheral blood. The receptors were gathered from a woman aged 30 to 39 with primary liver carcinoma and hepatitis B virus infection.

This clonotype was seen a single time. The junction differs from germline at one of its ends, possibly a read error. The chain employs TRBV11-2 and TRBJ2-1; D gene unclear. This CDR3 comprises 14 residues. The V gene's germline CDR1 is SGHAT and CDR2 FQNNGV. The CDR3 here is CTSSLEARIHEQFF. The CDR3 DNA is TGTACCAGCAGCTTAGAAGCTAGAATCCATGAGCAGTTCTTC.

To note about this clonotype: This could be a read error, since a much larger clone is one nucleotide away. The chain carries TRBV6-5 and TRBJ1-5; weak D call: TRBD1 (5 bases). With 8 bases removed from V and 4 bases from J, the gap between germline ends came to 9 bases. The CDR3 consists of 12 residues. CDR1 MNHEY and CDR2 SVGAGI come from the germline V gene. CDR3 region: CASLTENQPQHF. DNA for the CDR3: TGTGCCAGCTTGACAGAGAATCAGCCCCAGCATTTT.

A remark on this clonotype: A read error may be the cause here, since a much bigger clone is one base away. The V call is TRBV12-3 or TRBV12-4, the J call TRBJ2-1; D gene unclear. This CDR3 is 15 amino acids long. The CDR3 reads CASSLRKTSYNEEFF. CDR3 in DNA: TGTGCCAGCAGTTTAAGGAAGACTTCTTACAATGAGGAGTTCTTC.

On this clonotype: This likely comes from a read error, as the CDR3 has no conserved phenylalanine or tryptophan at its end. The chain couples TRBV13 to TRBJ2-7; D is ambiguous. There are 15 residues in the CDR3. CDR1 is PRHDT, CDR2 FYEKMQ, per germline (reference sequence). Trimming removed 5 bases at V and 0 bases at J, with 14 bases between. The CDR3 sequence: CASSLGPSYSYEQYL. Written as DNA, the CDR3 is TGTGCCAGCAGCCTTGGACCGTCATACTCCTACGAGCAGTACTTA.

Notes on this clonotype: A much larger clone differs from this one at a single base, so this may be a read error. The rearrangement uses TRBV11-2 and TRBJ2-1, with D possibly being TRBD2 (6 bases). This CDR3 has 16 residues. Looked up from germline, CDR1 is SGHAT and CDR2 is FQNNGV. The CDR3 reads CANSSPGSRAANEQFF. CDR3 DNA sequence: TGTGCCAACAGCTCACCCGGGAGCCGGGCGGCGAATGAGCAGTTCTTC.

For this clonotype: At one end, the junction sequence differs from germline, possibly due to a read error. The DNA of the CDR3 is TGTGCGAGCAGGGGAGGCGCGTATAGCAATCGGCCCCAGCATTTT. Translated: CASRGGAYSNRPQHF. The genes are TRBV6-1 and TRBJ1-5; weak D call: TRBD1 (6 bases). Germline CDR1 MNHNS, CDR2 SASEGT. The CDR3 length is 15 residues.

This clonotype was counted only a few times. The J gene is TRBJ2-1, the V gene TRBV6-2 or TRBV6-3; 7 bases line up with TRBD2. CDR1 and CDR2 from the germline V gene are MNHEY and SVGEGT. V lost 4 bases and J lost 5; bases outside the gene matches: 5. The CDR3 spans 14 residues. CDR3: CASSFWGGDNEQFF. The CDR3, as DNA: TGTGCCAGCAGTTTCTGGGGGGGGGACAATGAGCAGTTCTTC.

This rearrangement joins TRBV30 to TRBJ2-7; D is perhaps TRBD2 (6 bases). This CDR3 has 13 residues. Germline V CDR1 and CDR2: GTSNPN, SVGIG (reference sequence). V lost 2 bases and J lost 7, with 15 bases in between. The CDR3 sequence is CAWSKPPRGEQYF. The CDR3 DNA follows: TGTGCCTGGAGTAAACCGCCCCGGGGGGAGCAGTACTTC. Full variable domain (remainder filled in from reference TRBV30 and TRBJ2-7): SQTIHQWPATLVQPVGSPLSLECTVEGTSNPNLYWYRQAAGRGLQLLFYSVGIGQISSEVPQNLSASRPQDRQFILSSKKLLLSDSGFYLCAWSKPPRGEQYFGPGTRLTVT.

On this clonotype itself: It may be a read error: a sequence one base away is much more abundant. V usage is TRBV6-1 and J usage is TRBJ2-1; TRBD2 matches at 9 bases. Germline lookup yields CDR1 MNHNS and CDR2 SASEGT. The CDR3 runs to 16 residues. CDR3 coding DNA: TGTGCCGGCAGTGAAGATGCGGGAGGGCCCTACAATGAGCAGTTCTTC. It yields the protein CAGSEDAGGPYNEQFF.

This clonotype appeared a single time. A much bigger clone sits one base away, suggesting this may be a read error. CDR3 sequence reads: CPSSGGPSGSDEQFF. The CDR3 coding sequence is TGCCCCAGCAGTGGGGGGCCTAGCGGGAGTGATGAGCAGTTCTTC. The V call is TRBV10-1, the J call TRBJ2-1, with 10 bases fitting TRBD2. Looked up from germline, CDR1 is WNHNN and CDR2 is SYGVQD (reference sequence). The CDR3 consists of 15 residues.

This clonotype was recorded many times. DNA for the CDR3: TGTGCCAGCAGAGTGGGGGTAGGGAACTCCTACAATGAGCAGTTCTTC. The encoded protein is CASRVGVGNSYNEQFF. This rearrangement joins TRBV6-2 or TRBV6-3 to TRBJ2-1, with D perhaps assigned TRBD1 or TRBD2 (5 bases each). The CDR3 sequence is 16 residues long. V was pared by 6 bases and J by 0 bases, with 15 bases between. The germline CDR1 and CDR2 sequences are MNHEY and SVGEGT.

This clonotype was seen a few times. A much larger clonotype is one base distant, so this may be a read error. The chain recombines TRBV11-2 with TRBJ2-7, with D possibly being TRBD2 (5 bases). CDR3 length: 17 amino acids. Germline V gene data show CDR1 as SGHAT and CDR2 as FQNNGV. In DNA, the CDR3 is TGTGCCAGCGCATTCTTAGGTCGGGGATCCATCTCCTACAAGCAGTACTTC. Translation gives CASAFLGRGSISYKQYF.

This clonotype was seen a handful of times. This may come from a read error, since a much larger clone is one base off. The chain couples TRBV12-3 or TRBV12-4 to TRBJ2-7, with 9 bases lining up with TRBD2. The CDR3 is 14 residues long. The CDR3 protein is CASSYIAGVGEHYF. DNA of the CDR3: TGTGCCAGCAGTTATATAGCGGGAGTGGGAGAGCACTACTTC.

This rearrangement joins TRBV6-5 to TRBJ2-5; TRBD1 is a possible D gene (6 bases). The V end lost 0 bases, the J end lost 5 bases, and 13 bases lay between the germline ends. The CDR3 has 15 amino acids. CDR1 and CDR2 from the germline V gene are MNHEY and SVGAGI. CDR3 sequence (DNA): TGTGCCAGCAGTTACTCGAGCAGGGGTGACGAGACCCAGTACTTC. Protein product: CASSYSSRGDETQYF.

For this clonotype: A much larger clone differs by one base, so this may be a read error. The gene calls are TRBV28 and TRBJ1-1, with 9 bases that match TRBD1. This CDR3 is built from 14 residues. Looked up from germline, CDR1 is MDHEN and CDR2 is SYDVKM. J was trimmed by 3 bases and V by 3 bases; bases with no gene match: 2. The CDR3 spells CASSFRTGDTEAFF. CDR3 DNA sequence: TGTGCCAGCAGTTTTCGGACAGGGGACACTGAAGCTTTCTTT. The complete variable domain, with remaining parts taken from reference TRBV28 and TRBJ1-1, reads DVKVTQSSRYLVKRTGEKVFLECVQDMDHENMFWYRQDPGLGLRLIYFSYDVKMKEKGDIPEGYSVSREKKERFSLILESASTNQTSMYLCASSFRTGDTEAFFGQGTRLTVV.

About this clonotype: Germline and junction disagree at one end, which may indicate a read error. This chain joins TRBV7-9 and TRBJ2-3, with D perhaps TRBD1 (5 bases). The germline gives CDR1 SEHNR, CDR2 FQNEAQ (reference sequence). The CDR3 loop spans 16 amino acids. CDR3 loop: CASSYGPLTDTDTQYF. The CDR3 nucleotides read TGTGCCAGCAGCTACGGTCCGCTCACGGACACAGATACGCAGTACTTT.

The V gene is TRBV29-1, the J gene TRBJ1-2; D might be TRBD1 (5 bases). The CDR3 is made up of 12 amino acids. Germline V gene data show CDR1 as SQVTM and CDR2 as ANQGSEA. V lost 7 bases to trimming and J lost 2 bases, with 11 bases between them. The CDR3 coding sequence is TGCAGCGCTGCGCGGGGGAACTATGGCTACACCTTC. Translating gives CSAARGNYGYTF. Filled out from reference TRBV29-1 and TRBJ1-2, the complete variable domain reads SAVISQKPSRDICQRGTSLTIQCQVDSQVTMMFWYRQQPGQSLTLIATANQGSEATYESGFVIDKFPISRPNLTFSTLTVSNMSPEDSSIYLCSAARGNYGYTFGSGTRLTVV.

The genes are TRBV4-2 and TRBJ2-1, with D possibly TRBD1 on 5 matching bases. Trimming stripped 5 bases from V and 14 bases from J, with 16 bases between. Germline V gene lookup returns CDR1 LGHNA and CDR2 YNFKEQ. The CDR3 consists of 12 residues. The CDR3 nucleotides read TGTGCCAGCAGCAATTGGGGCGGAGAGAAGTTCTTC. Residues: CASSNWGGEKFF.

This chain joins TRBV6-6 and TRBJ2-1; 14 bases agree with TRBD2. CDR1 MNHNY and CDR2 SVGAGI come from the germline V gene (reference sequence). V was clipped by 7 bases and J by 0 bases; unmatched bases: 8. The CDR3 sequence is 18 residues long. CDR3 loop: CASTRLAGGPSSYNEQFF. The CDR3, as DNA: TGTGCCAGCACCAGACTAGCGGGAGGGCCGAGCTCCTACAATGAGCAGTTCTTC.

This clonotype was seen a single time. This is likely a read error, given that the CDR3 carries no conserved phenylalanine or tryptophan at its end. The DNA is left out, because the CDR3 cannot be placed on it with certainty; the CDR3 is given as TCRdb lists it. The chain carries TRBV30 and TRBJ1-1; the table's TRBD1 call for D was not verified on the DNA. Germline-derived CDR1 and CDR2 are GTSNPN and SVGIG (reference sequence). The CDR3 sequence runs 16 residues, both termini included. CDR3 loop: CAWKDSGGKVNTEAYL.

As regards this clonotype: Being one base from a much bigger clone, this may be a read error. This chain links TRBV12-3 or TRBV12-4 with TRBJ2-3; no clear D. The CDR3 length is 14 residues. The CDR3, as DNA: TGTGCCGGCAGTTTAGGAAGTATGAAAGATACGCAGTATTTT. It yields the protein CAGSLGSMKDTQYF.

This clonotype was recorded a few times. This chain connects TRBV4-2 to TRBJ2-1; D is ambiguous. Trimming left V 3 bases short and J 6 bases short, with 15 bases between. There are 15 residues in the CDR3. Germline V CDR1 and CDR2: LGHNA, YNFKEQ. Written as DNA, the CDR3 is TGTGCCAGCAGCCATGTTAGTTTTTCCGGCAATGAGCAGTTCTTC. Its protein is CASSHVSFSGNEQFF.

This clonotype has a count of ten or more. The V gene is TRBV6-2 or TRBV6-3, the J gene TRBJ2-1; tentatively, D is TRBD2 (5 bases). Germline-derived CDR1 and CDR2 are MNHEY and SVGEGT. Trimming removed 0 bases at V and 13 bases at J, with 19 bases between. This CDR3 has 15 amino acids. The DNA for the CDR3 is TGTGCCAGCAGTTACTCGAACGGCGGGCCGTACCCCCAGTTCTTC. It is translated as CASSYSNGGPYPQFF.